The 15 T cell receptor beta chains below come from one sample, sequenced in a study of cytomegalovirus exposure and HLA in healthy donors. The study ran its PCR with 60 Vbeta and 13 Jbeta primers. This table comes from immunoSEQ multiplex PCR, and its TCRdb copy is limited to in-frame clones, with some not included. The repertoire holds 100,000 or so clones, with about 81% as singletons. The sequencing sample was made of PBMCs. Receptor source: a man aged 40-50 years in good health and CMV-seropositive.

The chain combines TRBV5-8 with TRBJ2-7; D possibly corresponds to TRBD1 (6 bases). Germline V CDR1 and CDR2: SGHTS, YDEGEE. The CDR3 sequence is 15 residues long. The germline V and J ends were trimmed by 0 bases and 7 bases, with 17 bases remaining between them. The chain's CDR3 is CASSLALGAVKEQYF. As DNA, the CDR3 is TGTGCCAGCAGCTTGGCCTTGGGGGCAGTTAAAGAGCAGTACTTC.

This clone appeared a single time. The genes are TRBV29-1 and TRBJ2-7; D is perhaps TRBD1 (6 bases). The CDR3 is made up of 13 amino acids. V shed 5 bases and J shed 0 bases, with 11 bases lying between them. Germline loops: CDR1 SQVTM, CDR2 ANQGSEA. CDR3 loop: CSVRNRDSYEQYF. CDR3 in DNA: TGCAGCGTTCGTAACAGGGACTCCTACGAGCAGTACTTC.

V gene TRBV5-5 combines with J gene TRBJ2-7, with a tentative D call TRBD2 (6 bases). V lost 2 bases to trimming and J lost 3 bases, with 12 bases between them. The CDR3 contains 14 residues. Germline V gene data show CDR1 as SGHKS and CDR2 as YYEKEE (reference sequence). The CDR3 coding sequence is TGTGCCAGCAGCTTCATAACCGGGAGCTACGAGCAGTACTTC. Protein: CASSFITGSYEQYF. Filled out from reference TRBV5-5 and TRBJ2-7, the complete variable domain reads DAGVTQSPTHLIKTRGQQVTLRCSPISGHKSVSWYQQVLGQGPQFIFQYYEKEERGRGNFPDRFSARQFPNYSSELNVNALLLGDSALYLCASSFITGSYEQYFGPGTRLTVT.

The chain recombines TRBV5-1 with TRBJ2-3, with 9 bases matching TRBD1. This CDR3 comprises 14 residues. J was trimmed by 4 bases and V by 3 bases; bases with no gene match: 3. Germline loops: CDR1 SGHRS, CDR2 YFSETQ. DNA for the CDR3: TGCGCCAGCAGCTGGGACAGGGTAGCAGATACGCAGTATTTT. Translation gives CASSWDRVADTQYF.

The chain couples TRBV4-2 to TRBJ1-1; no clear D. Germline V gene lookup returns CDR1 LGHNA and CDR2 YNFKEQ. This CDR3 has 12 residues. The germline V and J ends were trimmed by 4 bases and 7 bases, with 10 bases remaining between them. DNA of the CDR3: TGTGCCAGCAGCCGCCTAGGTATTGAAGCTTTCTTT. It yields the protein CASSRLGIEAFF.

The V gene is TRBV9, the J gene TRBJ1-2; unclear D gene. CDR1 and CDR2 (germline): SGDLS, YYNGEE. CDR3 length: 12 amino acids. The V and J ends lost 4 bases and 4 bases respectively, with 8 bases between them. The CDR3 bases are TGTGCCAGCAGCCAATCCGGCTATGGCTACACCTTC. Amino acids: CASSQSGYGYTF.

CDR3 nucleotides: TGTGCCAGCAGGCGGGACAGGAACTATGGCTACACCTTC. Translated: CASRRDRNYGYTF. V and J are TRBV6-5 and TRBJ1-2, with 8 bases that match TRBD1. The germline V gene encodes CDR1 MNHEY and CDR2 SVGAGI. The V gene end was trimmed by 6 bases and the J gene end by 2 bases; junction bases not matched to a gene: 2. CDR3 size: 13 residues.

The gene calls are TRBV4-1 and TRBJ1-2, with D uncertain. Germline assignment: CDR1 MGHRA and CDR2 YSYEKL. The CDR3 runs to 13 residues. V was cut by 0 bases and J by 8 bases, with 10 bases left in between. In DNA form, the CDR3 reads TGCGCCAGCAGCCAAGATCCCCGGGAAGGCTACACCTTC. Translation gives CASSQDPREGYTF.

The J gene is TRBJ1-5, the V gene TRBV30, with D possibly matching TRBD1 (5 bases). The germline V and J ends were trimmed by 2 bases and 5 bases, with 10 bases remaining between them. This CDR3 comprises 13 residues. Germline V gene lookup returns CDR1 GTSNPN and CDR2 SVGIG (reference sequence). Written as DNA, the CDR3 is TGTGCCTGGAGTTTCACAGGCGATCAGCCCCAGCATTTT. This sequence encodes CAWSFTGDQPQHF.

This clone was recorded only once. V and J are TRBV2 and TRBJ1-6; TRBD1 is a possible D gene (6 bases). CDR1 is SNHLY and CDR2 is FYNNEI in the germline V gene. Trimming took 2 bases from V and 11 from J, leaving 13 bases between them. This CDR3 is built from 14 residues. The CDR3 region has the DNA TGTGCCAGCAGTGAACTGGGGGCCAAGGCACCCCTCCACTTT. It translates to CASSELGAKAPLHF.

The rearrangement joins TRBV11-2 to TRBJ2-5; 12 bases align to TRBD1. The CDR3 runs to 16 residues. J lost 9 bases, V lost 5 bases, and 13 bases had no gene match. Germline loops: CDR1 SGHAT, CDR2 FQNNGV. The CDR3 reads CASSAGDRGPSGAQYF. DNA for the CDR3: TGTGCCAGCAGCGCAGGGGACAGGGGGCCCTCTGGGGCCCAGTACTTC.

This chain connects TRBV5-1 to TRBJ2-5; no firm D call. CDR1 and CDR2 (germline): SGHRS, YFSETQ. The V gene lost 0 bases and the J gene lost 5 bases, with 11 bases spanning the gap. The CDR3 covers 14 residues. DNA for the CDR3: TGCGCCAGCAGCTTGGAAGACTCTGGGGAGACCCAGTACTTC. Encoded protein: CASSLEDSGETQYF.

This chain joins TRBV18 and TRBJ2-5; 11 bases are shared with TRBD2. There are 15 residues in the CDR3. The ends lost 3 bases at V and 3 bases at J; junction bases unmatched: 3. Looked up from germline, CDR1 is KGHSH and CDR2 is LQKENI. CDR3 region: CASSPPGLAEETQYF. CDR3 DNA: TGTGCCAGCTCACCGCCGGGACTAGCGGAAGAGACCCAGTACTTC.

V usage is TRBV11-2 and J usage is TRBJ2-1; D uncertain. The CDR3 sequence is 15 residues long. Germline CDR1 reads SGHAT; CDR2 reads FQNNGV. Trimming removed 0 bases at V and 0 bases at J, with 6 bases between. The CDR3 DNA sequence: TGTGCCAGCAGCTTAGAACGGTTCTCCTACAATGAGCAGTTCTTC. Translation: CASSLERFSYNEQFF.

For this clone: The sample holds other DNA sequences that translate to the same CDR3. V gene TRBV7-9 combines with J gene TRBJ1-2, with 9 bases matching TRBD1. The CDR3 runs to 13 residues. With V trimmed by 4 bases and J by 5 bases, 2 bases remained unmatched. The germline gives CDR1 SEHNR, CDR2 FQNEAQ (reference sequence). In nucleotides, the CDR3 is TGTGCCAGCAGCTCCGGACAGGGGTATGGCTACACCTTC. Protein sequence: CASSSGQGYGYTF.